The 27 T cell receptor beta chains presented below share a single source sample, sequenced in a study of T cell responses to AZD1222 COVID-19 vaccine. Assay: immunoSEQ multiplex PCR; the TCRdb copy retains only in-frame clones and omits some. The table shows some 150,000 clones, with around 83% occurring only once. The sample here was peripheral blood, taken 28 days after the second AZD1222 dose. The receptors come from an adult who received the AZD1222 COVID-19 vaccine.

In DNA, the CDR3 is TGTGCCAGCTCATTATCCTCAGACCCGGGCTATGGCTACACCTTC. It is translated as CASSLSSDPGYGYTF. V usage is TRBV18 and J usage is TRBJ1-2, with unresolved D. Trimming took 5 bases from V and 4 from J, leaving 17 bases between them. The CDR3 sequence is 15 residues long. The V gene's germline CDR1 is KGHSH and CDR2 LQKENI.

This sequence joins TRBV5-1 and TRBJ2-1, with 7 bases aligning to TRBD2. This CDR3 is 15 amino acids long. The V segment lost 0 bases and the J segment 4 bases; nucleotides outside the gene matches: 4. The V gene's germline CDR1 is SGHRS and CDR2 YFSETQ. This chain's CDR3 is CASSLGASGYNEQFF. CDR3 nucleotide sequence: TGCGCCAGCAGCTTGGGGGCTAGCGGTTACAATGAGCAGTTCTTC.

This clone was found once. The CDR3 loop is CASSQGIGTGIDIQYF. DNA of the CDR3: TGTGCCAGCAGCCAAGGAATCGGGACAGGGATTGACATTCAGTACTTC. The chain combines TRBV3-1 (or the pseudogene TRBV3-2) with TRBJ2-4; 9 nucleotides align to TRBD1. The CDR3 runs to 16 residues. Germline CDR1 and CDR2: LGHDT and YNNKEL (reference sequence). V lost 1 base to trimming and J lost 8 bases; unmatched junction nucleotides: 9.

The genes are TRBV19 and TRBJ1-5; no definite D call. Germline V gene sequence: CDR1 LNHDA, CDR2 SQIVND (reference sequence). The CDR3 contains 14 residues. The ends were cut back, 1 base at V and 4 bases at J, with 8 bases in the middle. The CDR3 DNA reads TGTGCCAGTAGTATAGGTCAGTTGAATCAGCCCCAGCATTTT. Translated, it gives CASSIGQLNQPQHF.

V and J are TRBV30 and TRBJ1-5; D is ambiguous. This CDR3 comprises 12 residues. Germline V gives CDR1 GTSNPN, CDR2 SVGIG (reference sequence). Between the trimmed V and J ends, which lost 2 bases and 7 bases, there was a span of 9 bases. The chain's CDR3 is CAWSKNWQPQHF. CDR3 nucleotide sequence: TGTGCCTGGAGTAAAAATTGGCAGCCCCAGCATTTT.

The chain employs TRBV5-1 and TRBJ1-2; D possibly corresponds to TRBD1 (5 bases). This CDR3 is built from 13 residues. Trimming took 0 bases from V and 4 from J, leaving 7 bases between them. CDR1 SGHRS and CDR2 YFSETQ come from the germline V gene. CDR3 DNA: TGCGCCAGCAGCTTGGGGGACCTCTATGGCTACACCTTC. Encoded protein: CASSLGDLYGYTF.

V and J are TRBV21-1 and TRBJ2-2; the table gives TRBD1 as D, unverified against the DNA. TRBV21-1 is shown as a pseudogene. CDR3 length equals 16 residues. The CDR3 is CASSPTGQGSTGELFF. The CDR3 DNA follows: TGTGCCAGCAGCCCCACCGGACAGGGATCCACCGGGGAGCTGTTTTTT.

The chain couples TRBV18 to TRBJ1-3; D gene ambiguous. Trimming shortened V by 2 bases and J by 0 bases, and 11 bases separated the two germline ends. The CDR3 spans 16 residues. Germline values: CDR1 KGHSH, CDR2 LQKENI. The CDR3 DNA sequence: TGTGCCAGCTCACCAAAGGGCAGCTTCTCTGGAAACACCATATATTTT. It specifies CASSPKGSFSGNTIYF.

The chain combines TRBV28 with TRBJ2-5; the D gene could be TRBD1 or TRBD2 (5 bases each). Per germline, CDR1 MDHEN and CDR2 SYDVKM. The CDR3 sequence is 12 residues long. With 10 bases removed from V and 1 base from J, the gap between germline ends came to 10 bases. CDR3 protein: CATRESQETQYF. The CDR3 DNA reads as TGTGCCACCAGGGAGAGCCAAGAGACCCAGTACTTC.

The chain has TRBV20-1 and TRBJ2-1; a possible D gene is TRBD2 (6 bases). The germline V gene encodes CDR1 DFQATT and CDR2 SNEGSKA (reference sequence). Trimming left V 3 bases short and J 4 bases short, with 19 bases between. This CDR3 has 16 amino acids. CDR3 DNA: TGCAGTGCTAGTCTTTCAAGGCTGGCGGGATACAATGAGCAGTTCTTC. Translating gives CSASLSRLAGYNEQFF.

The chain couples TRBV19 to TRBJ2-1, with TRBD1 matching 9 bases. V shed 4 bases and J 6 bases; nucleotides not matched to a gene: 4. This CDR3 comprises 14 residues. Germline CDR1 is LNHDA and CDR2 is SQIVND (reference sequence). CDR3 amino acids: CASSRDRESNEQFF. CDR3 DNA sequence: TGTGCCAGTAGTAGGGACAGGGAGTCCAATGAGCAGTTCTTC.

This clone was counted once. This chain links TRBV7-9 with TRBJ1-4; weak D call: TRBD1 (5 bases). The CDR3 has 14 amino acids. Germline V CDR1 and CDR2: SEHNR, FQNEAQ (reference sequence). V was shortened by 5 bases and J by 5 bases, with 12 bases between the two germline ends. In DNA, the CDR3 is TGTGCCAGCAGCCCCGGGGGGGGAAATGAAAAACTGTTTTTT. Translation: CASSPGGGNEKLFF.

A single count supports this clone. This rearrangement joins TRBV4-1 to TRBJ1-4, with D possibly matching TRBD1 (6 bases). With 2 bases removed from V and 6 bases from J, the gap between germline ends came to 10 bases. Germline assignment: CDR1 MGHRA and CDR2 YSYEKL. The CDR3 extends over 14 amino acids. CDR3 sequence (DNA): TGCGCCAGCAGCCAATTTTCAGGGGATGAAAAACTGTTTTTT. It is translated as CASSQFSGDEKLFF.

This chain joins TRBV4-1 and TRBJ1-4; TRBD1 might be the D (5 bases). Per the germline V gene, CDR1 is MGHRA and CDR2 is YSYEKL. Trimming shortened V by 4 bases and J by 0 bases, and 12 bases separated the two germline ends. This CDR3 has 16 amino acids. The CDR3 protein is CASSRNLQATNEKLFF. CDR3 nucleotide sequence: TGCGCCAGCAGCCGAAACCTACAGGCAACTAATGAAAAACTGTTTTTT.

V usage is TRBV5-6 and J usage is TRBJ2-2; a weak D match, TRBD2 (5 bases). Germline CDR1 SGHDT, CDR2 YYEEEE. The V end was cut by 3 bases, the J end by 6 bases, with 12 bases between. The CDR3 runs to 14 residues. The CDR3 DNA reads TGTGCCAGCAGCTACGGCTACGGGGCCGGGGAGCTGTTTTTT. Translating gives CASSYGYGAGELFF.

CDR3 residues: CASNMISGNTIYF. For the CDR3, the DNA is TGTGCCAGCAATATGATCTCTGGAAACACCATATATTTT. The chain has TRBV5-8 and TRBJ1-3; D is undetermined. Trimming left V 6 bases short and J 0 bases short, with 7 bases between. CDR3 length: 13 residues. CDR1 and CDR2 from the germline V gene are SGHTS and YDEGEE. The entire variable domain, with the rest obtained from reference TRBV5-8 and TRBJ1-3, is as follows: EAGVTQSPTHLIKTRGQQATLRCSPISGHTSVYWYQQALGLGLQFLLWYDEGEERNRGNFPPRFSGRQFPNYSSELNVNALELEDSALYLCASNMISGNTIYFGEGSWLTVV.

This clone was seen only a few times. The chain carries TRBV5-6 and TRBJ1-2; D call uncertain. From germline, CDR1 is SGHDT and CDR2 YYEEEE. V gave up 6 bases and J gave up 1 base, with 7 bases separating them. The CDR3 consists of 12 residues. The CDR3 reads CASTNFNYGYTF. CDR3 DNA sequence: TGTGCCAGCACGAACTTTAACTATGGCTACACCTTC. The entire variable domain, with the rest obtained from reference TRBV5-6 and TRBJ1-2, is as follows: DAGVTQSPTHLIKTRGQQVTLRCSPKSGHDTVSWYQQALGQGPQFIFQYYEEEERQRGNFPDRFSGHQFPNYSSELNVNALLLGDSALYLCASTNFNYGYTFGSGTRLTVV.

The V gene is TRBV9, the J gene TRBJ1-6; 10 bases are shared with TRBD1. This CDR3 is built from 15 residues. The V and J ends lost 4 bases and 11 bases, in that order; junction bases with no gene match: 9. Germline V CDR1 and CDR2: SGDLS, YYNGEE. CDR3 coding DNA: TGTGCCAGCAGCCCCCGGGACAGGGGCTCGACACCCCTCCACTTT. Encoded protein: CASSPRDRGSTPLHF.

The rearrangement uses TRBV29-1 and TRBJ1-2, with D maybe TRBD1 (6 bases). The CDR3 extends over 14 amino acids. The ends were cut back, 6 bases at V and 4 bases at J, with 18 bases in the middle. Germline V gene lookup returns CDR1 SQVTM and CDR2 ANQGSEA. The CDR3 sequence: CSVNRDTNLYGYTF. CDR3 DNA sequence: TGCAGCGTCAACCGGGACACCAACCTCTATGGCTACACCTTC.

This rearrangement joins TRBV10-3 to TRBJ1-5; D gene ambiguous. Looked up from germline, CDR1 is ENHRY and CDR2 is SYGVKD. The CDR3 extends over 11 amino acids. Trimming removed 2 bases at V and 7 bases at J, with 3 bases between. The CDR3 DNA sequence: TGTGCCATCAGTGAGGACCAGCCCCAGCATTTT. Translating gives CAISEDQPQHF.

The J gene is TRBJ2-5, the V gene TRBV5-1, with TRBD2 as a possible D gene (7 bases). Trimming stripped 2 bases from V and 3 bases from J, with 14 bases between. Germline values: CDR1 SGHRS, CDR2 YFSETQ. The CDR3 length is 15 residues. CDR3 sequence: CASSFTGREEETQYF. CDR3 DNA sequence: TGCGCCAGCAGCTTCACAGGGAGGGAAGAAGAGACCCAGTACTTC.

The chain employs TRBV7-9 and TRBJ1-6; D perhaps matches TRBD1 (5 bases). The germline V and J ends were trimmed by 2 bases and 0 bases, with 14 bases remaining between them. Per the germline V gene, CDR1 is SEHNR and CDR2 is FQNEAQ (reference sequence). The CDR3 is made up of 18 amino acids. Here the CDR3 DNA reads TGTGCCAGCAGCTTACCCGGGACTGAGAGCTCCTATAATTCACCCCTCCACTTT. Protein: CASSLPGTESSYNSPLHF. Full variable domain (remainder filled in from reference TRBV7-9 and TRBJ1-6): DTGVSQNPRHKITKRGQNVTFRCDPISEHNRLYWYRQTLGQGPEFLTYFQNEAQLEKSRLLSDRFSAERPKGSFSTLEIQRTEQGDSAMYLCASSLPGTESSYNSPLHFGNGTRLTVT.

The sample holds one count of this clone. The gene calls are TRBV10-1 and TRBJ1-1, with TRBD1 as a possible D gene (6 bases). The CDR3 consists of 13 residues. The germline V gene has CDR1 WNHNN and CDR2 SYGVQD (reference sequence). V was pared by 5 bases and J by 8 bases, with 15 bases between. CDR3 region: CASSYQDSLEAFF. CDR3 sequence (DNA): TGCGCCAGCAGTTACCAGGACAGCTTAGAAGCTTTCTTT.

The chain uses TRBV6-4 and TRBJ1-1; D perhaps matches TRBD1 (5 bases). This CDR3 has 14 residues. Between the trimmed V and J ends, which lost 9 bases and 1 base, there was a span of 15 bases. Per germline, CDR1 MRHNA and CDR2 SNTAGT. Here the CDR3 DNA reads TGTGCCAGGGGGAGGGAGCAGGGGAACACTGAAGCTTTCTTT. Its protein is CARGREQGNTEAFF.

The chain combines TRBV7-6 with TRBJ1-2, with 7 bases identical to TRBD1. The CDR3 covers 13 residues. V gave up 5 bases and J gave up 4 bases; unmatched junction bases: 4. Per germline, CDR1 SGHVS and CDR2 FNYEAQ. CDR3 residues: CASSQGGFYGYTF. CDR3 in DNA: TGTGCCAGCAGCCAGGGGGGATTCTATGGCTACACCTTC.

The genes are TRBV6-5 and TRBJ2-7; D is unresolved. Trimming took 4 bases from V and 0 from J, leaving 4 bases between them. The CDR3 runs 12 residues. CDR1 MNHEY and CDR2 SVGAGI come from the germline V gene. CDR3 sequence reads: CASSSTSYEQYF. CDR3 DNA: TGTGCCAGCAGTTCTACCTCCTACGAGCAGTACTTC.

The table lists this clone with a few counts. The chain uses TRBV11-2 and TRBJ1-2; D may be TRBD1 (6 bases). The CDR3 spans 18 residues. Trimming took 5 bases from V and 0 from J, leaving 22 bases between them. The germline V gene encodes CDR1 SGHAT and CDR2 FQNNGV. The CDR3 here is CASSPAGFRGPSNYGYTF. In nucleotides, the CDR3 is TGTGCCAGCAGCCCCGCGGGGTTCAGGGGCCCCTCTAACTATGGCTACACCTTC.